The clone carrying this TCR beta chain was observed a few times. The survey-level immunoSEQ assay was used. Profiled with immunoSEQ multiplex PCR; TCRdb holds only in-frame clones, not every one. The sample contains tens of thousands of clones, 70% to 90% of which appear only once. The sample comes from a study of STAT5B mutations in CD4+ large granular lymphocyte leukemia. This CDR3 contains 15 residues. V was shortened by 0 bases and J by 1 base, with 11 bases between the two germline ends. CDR1 is SGHRS, CDR2 YFSETQ, per germline. Sequenced material: CD4+ T cells from blood buffy coats. This receptor was obtained from a human donor in good health. This chain joins TRBV5-1 and TRBJ2-7; the D gene is possibly TRBD2 (6 bases). CDR3 sequence: CASSLAGGTSYEQYF. CDR3 nucleotide sequence: TGCGCCAGCAGCTTGGCGGGCGGGACGTCCTACGAGCAGTACTTC.